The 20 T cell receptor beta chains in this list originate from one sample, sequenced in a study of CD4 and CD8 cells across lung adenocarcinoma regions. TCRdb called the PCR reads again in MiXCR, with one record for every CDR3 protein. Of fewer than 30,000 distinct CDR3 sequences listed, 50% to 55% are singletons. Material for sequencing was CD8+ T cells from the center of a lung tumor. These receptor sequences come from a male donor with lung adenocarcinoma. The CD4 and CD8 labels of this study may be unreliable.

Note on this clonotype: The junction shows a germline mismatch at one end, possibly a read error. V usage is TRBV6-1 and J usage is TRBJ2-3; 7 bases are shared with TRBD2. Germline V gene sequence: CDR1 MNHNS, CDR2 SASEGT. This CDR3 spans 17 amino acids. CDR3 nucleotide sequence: TGTGCCAGCAGTGAGGGTTGGGGGGGGGGTGATAATGATACCCAGTATTTC. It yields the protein CASSEGWGGGDNDTQYF.

CDR3: CAGSGGWAKETQYF. Here the CDR3 DNA reads TGCGCGGGCAGCGGGGGCTGGGCCAAAGAGACCCAGTACTTC. V usage is TRBV10-2 and J usage is TRBJ2-5, with 8 bases matching TRBD2. The CDR3 totals 14 residues. CDR1 and CDR2 from the germline V gene are WSHSY and SAAADI.

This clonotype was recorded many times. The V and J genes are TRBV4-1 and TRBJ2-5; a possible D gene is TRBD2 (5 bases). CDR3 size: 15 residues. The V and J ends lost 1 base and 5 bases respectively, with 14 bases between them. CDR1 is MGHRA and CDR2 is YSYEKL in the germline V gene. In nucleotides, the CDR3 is TGCGCCAGCAGCCAAGGCGGAGCGGTCAGCGAGACCCAGTACTTC. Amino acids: CASSQGGAVSETQYF.

CDR3 nucleotides: TGTGCCAGCAGTGAGGGACTTGGTAAGCAGTACTTC. It is translated as CASSEGLGKQYF. The chain has TRBV6-1 and TRBJ2-1; TRBD2 is a possible D gene (6 bases). Gene TRBJ2-7 matches the end of the DNA better, so the J call may be wrong. Germline CDR1 reads MNHNS; CDR2 reads SASEGT. This CDR3 contains 12 residues.

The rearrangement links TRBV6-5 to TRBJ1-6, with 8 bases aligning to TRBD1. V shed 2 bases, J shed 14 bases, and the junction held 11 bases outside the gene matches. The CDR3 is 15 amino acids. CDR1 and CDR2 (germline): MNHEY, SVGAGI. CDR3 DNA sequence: TGTGCCAGCAGTTACGGACAGGGCCCCGCTCAGTCCCTCCACTTT. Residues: CASSYGQGPAQSLHF.

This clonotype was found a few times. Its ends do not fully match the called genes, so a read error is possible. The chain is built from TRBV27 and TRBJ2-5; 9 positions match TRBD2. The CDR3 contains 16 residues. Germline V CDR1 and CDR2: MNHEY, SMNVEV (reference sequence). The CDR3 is CASAGRGGRDQETQYF. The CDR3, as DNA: TGTGCCAGTGCGGGGCGGGGGGGCCGTGACCAAGAGACTCAGTACTTC.

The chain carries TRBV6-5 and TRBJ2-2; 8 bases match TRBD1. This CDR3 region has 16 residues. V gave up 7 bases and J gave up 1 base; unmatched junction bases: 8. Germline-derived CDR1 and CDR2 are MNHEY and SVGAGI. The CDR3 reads CASTFAGTGNTGELFF. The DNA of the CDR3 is TGTGCCAGCACTTTCGCCGGGACAGGGAACACCGGGGAGCTGTTTTTT.

The CDR3 nucleotides read TGTGCCAGCAGCTTGGTGGGCGGGAGTTACAATGAGCAGTTCTTC. Its protein is CASSLVGGSYNEQFF. The gene calls are TRBV5-4 and TRBJ2-1, with 7 nucleotides matching TRBD2. With 0 bases clipped from V and 4 bases from J, the junction kept 4 bases outside the gene matches. The germline V gene encodes CDR1 SGHNT and CDR2 YYREEE (reference sequence). CDR3 length: 15 residues.

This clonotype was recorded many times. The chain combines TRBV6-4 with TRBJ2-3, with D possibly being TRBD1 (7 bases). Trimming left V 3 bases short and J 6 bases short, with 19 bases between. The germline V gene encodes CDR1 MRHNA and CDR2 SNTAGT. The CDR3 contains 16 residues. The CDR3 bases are TGTGCCAGCAGTGAGATGGGTCAGGGGGGCATGGATACGCAGTATTTT. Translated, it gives CASSEMGQGGMDTQYF.

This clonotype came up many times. CDR3 nucleotides: TGTGCCAGCAGTCCGCGACAGGGAACCTATGGCTACACCTTC. This sequence encodes CASSPRQGTYGYTF. V is TRBV27 and J is TRBJ1-2, with 7 bases lining up with TRBD1. This CDR3 region has 14 residues. V trimming: 5 bases; J trimming: 4 bases; junction bases outside the gene matches: 7. The germline CDR1 and CDR2 sequences are MNHEY and SMNVEV (reference sequence).

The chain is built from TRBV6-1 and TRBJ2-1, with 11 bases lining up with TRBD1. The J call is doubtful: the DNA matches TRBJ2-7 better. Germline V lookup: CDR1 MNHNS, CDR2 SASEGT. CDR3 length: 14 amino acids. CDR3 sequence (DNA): TGTGCCAGCAGGACGGGACAGGGGGGTTACGAGCAGTACTTC. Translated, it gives CASRTGQGGYEQYF.

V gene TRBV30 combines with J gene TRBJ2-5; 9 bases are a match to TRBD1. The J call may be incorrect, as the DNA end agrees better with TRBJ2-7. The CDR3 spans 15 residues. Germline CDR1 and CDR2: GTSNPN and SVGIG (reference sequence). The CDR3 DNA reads TGTGCCTGGAGTGCACTGGACAGGGGAGGCTACGAGCAGTACTTC. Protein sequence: CAWSALDRGGYEQYF.

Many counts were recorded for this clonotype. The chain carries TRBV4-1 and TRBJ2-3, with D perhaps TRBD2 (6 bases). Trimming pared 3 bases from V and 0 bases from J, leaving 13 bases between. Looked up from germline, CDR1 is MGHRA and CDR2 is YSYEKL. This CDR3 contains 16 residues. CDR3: CASSQMDYLSTDTQYF. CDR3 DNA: TGCGCCAGCAGCCAGATGGACTACCTAAGCACAGATACGCAGTATTTT.

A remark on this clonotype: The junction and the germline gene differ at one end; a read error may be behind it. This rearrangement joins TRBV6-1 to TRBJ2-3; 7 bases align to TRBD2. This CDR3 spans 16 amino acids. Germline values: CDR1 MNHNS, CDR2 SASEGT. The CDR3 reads CASSEAGMGVRDMQYF. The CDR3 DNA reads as TGTGCCAGCAGCGAAGCGGGGATGGGGGTCAGGGATATGCAGTATTTT.

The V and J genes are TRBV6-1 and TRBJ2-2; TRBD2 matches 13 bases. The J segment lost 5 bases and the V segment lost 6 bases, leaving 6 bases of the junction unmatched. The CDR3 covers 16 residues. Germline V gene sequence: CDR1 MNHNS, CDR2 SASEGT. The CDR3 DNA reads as TGTGCCAGCAGCTTGGGACTAGCGGGACCGACCGGGGAGCTGTTTTTT. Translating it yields CASSLGLAGPTGELFF.

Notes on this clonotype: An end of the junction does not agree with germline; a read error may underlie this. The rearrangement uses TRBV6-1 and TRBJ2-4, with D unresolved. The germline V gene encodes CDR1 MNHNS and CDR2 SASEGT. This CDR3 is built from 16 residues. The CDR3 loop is CASSGRLRPVRNTQYF. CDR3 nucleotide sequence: TGTGCCAGCAGTGGGCGGCTCCGGCCCGTCAGGAACACTCAGTACTTC.

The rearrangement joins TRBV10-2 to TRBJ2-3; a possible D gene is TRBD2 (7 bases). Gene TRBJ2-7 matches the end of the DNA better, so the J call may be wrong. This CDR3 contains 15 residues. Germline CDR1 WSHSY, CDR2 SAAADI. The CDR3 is CARGRGGGVTETQYF. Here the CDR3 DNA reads TGCGCCAGGGGTCGCGGGGGCGGGGTCACAGAGACGCAGTACTTC.

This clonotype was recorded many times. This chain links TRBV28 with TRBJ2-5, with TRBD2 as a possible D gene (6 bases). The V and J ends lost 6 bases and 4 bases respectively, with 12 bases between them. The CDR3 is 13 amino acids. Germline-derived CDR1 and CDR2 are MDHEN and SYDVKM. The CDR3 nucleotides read TGTGCCAGCAGAACCGCCGGGAGAGAGACCCAGTACTTC. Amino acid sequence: CASRTAGRETQYF.

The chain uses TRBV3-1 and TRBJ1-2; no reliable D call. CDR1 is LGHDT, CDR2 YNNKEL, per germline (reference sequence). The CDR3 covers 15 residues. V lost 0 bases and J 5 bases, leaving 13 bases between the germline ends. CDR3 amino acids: CASSQDQGARYGYTF. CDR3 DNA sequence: TGTGCCAGCAGCCAAGATCAAGGAGCCCGTTATGGCTACACCTTC. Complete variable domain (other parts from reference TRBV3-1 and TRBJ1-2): DTAVSQTPKYLVTQMGNDKSIKCEQNLGHDTMYWYKQDSKKFLKIMFSYNNKELIINETVPNRFSPKSPDKAHLNLHINSLELGDSAVYFCASSQDQGARYGYTFGSGTRLTVV.

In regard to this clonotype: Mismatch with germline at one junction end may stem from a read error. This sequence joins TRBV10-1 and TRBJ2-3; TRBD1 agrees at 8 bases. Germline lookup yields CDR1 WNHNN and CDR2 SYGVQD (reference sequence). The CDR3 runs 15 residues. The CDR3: CASSDYQGAQDTQYF. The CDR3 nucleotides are TGCGCCAGCAGTGACTATCAGGGGGCTCAGGATACGCAGTATTTC.